One and the same sample provided the 19 T cell receptor beta chains below, sequenced in a study of blood T cell repertoires in COVID-19. The protocol was immunoSEQ multiplex PCR, while the TCRdb copy is restricted to in-frame clones and leaves out a portion. Of about 28,000 clones in the sample, about three quarters were seen once. Sequencing used peripheral blood. The source of these receptors is a boy under 10 years old with active or convalescent COVID-19.

The chain uses TRBV2 and TRBJ1-4, with 9 nucleotides matching TRBD1. Germline V gene data show CDR1 as SNHLY and CDR2 as FYNNEI. The CDR3 consists of 16 residues. The V segment lost 5 bases and the J segment 6 bases; nucleotides outside the gene matches: 10. This CDR3 is CASSSRRDRAYEKLFF. CDR3 bases: TGTGCCAGCAGTTCTCGCCGGGACAGGGCTTATGAAAAACTGTTTTTT.

The V and J genes are TRBV21-1 and TRBJ2-2; TRBD1 is the table's D call and was not checked against the DNA. TRBV21-1 is designated a pseudogene. The CDR3 extends over 16 amino acids. The CDR3 spells CASSKGTPMRTGELFF. The CDR3 DNA reads TGTGCCAGCAGCAAAGGGACACCTATGAGGACCGGGGAGCTGTTTTTT.

The V and J genes are TRBV5-6 and TRBJ2-7, with a possible D match to TRBD2 (5 bases). Germline V gene lookup returns CDR1 SGHDT and CDR2 YYEEEE. This CDR3 is built from 12 residues. Trimming shortened V by 4 bases and J by 9 bases, and 14 bases separated the two germline ends. The CDR3 spells CASSPPRGRQYF. CDR3 in DNA: TGTGCCAGCAGCCCCCCCCGAGGGAGGCAGTACTTC. Full variable domain (missing parts from reference TRBV5-6 and TRBJ2-7): DAGVTQSPTHLIKTRGQQVTLRCSPKSGHDTVSWYQQALGQGPQFIFQYYEEEERQRGNFPDRFSGHQFPNYSSELNVNALLLGDSALYLCASSPPRGRQYFGPGTRLTVT.

V and J are TRBV11-2 and TRBJ2-7, with 8 bases identical to TRBD1. CDR1 and CDR2 (germline): SGHAT, FQNNGV. The CDR3 has 14 amino acids. J gave up 6 bases and V 2 bases, and 6 bases lay outside the gene matches. This CDR3 reads CASSLQGARREQYF. The CDR3 DNA is TGTGCCAGCAGCTTACAGGGGGCGCGGCGCGAGCAGTACTTC.

This rearrangement joins TRBV29-1 to TRBJ1-2; maybe TRBD1 (6 bases). Germline CDR1 is SQVTM and CDR2 is ANQGSEA. Trimming removed 4 bases from V and 4 bases from J, with 10 bases in between. The CDR3 is 12 residues long. For the CDR3, the DNA is TGCAGCGTTGCGGACAGAGTCTATGGCTACACCTTC. Translated, it gives CSVADRVYGYTF.

This clone was observed a handful of times. The chain employs TRBV24-1 and TRBJ2-3; D remains ambiguous. The CDR3 has 15 residues. V lost 4 bases and J lost 2, with 12 bases in between. Germline values: CDR1 KGHDR, CDR2 SFDVKD. The CDR3: CATSDPADDTDTQYF. The CDR3 DNA reads TGTGCCACCAGTGACCCCGCAGATGACACAGATACGCAGTATTTT.

This clone was picked up a small number of times. The V and J genes are TRBV27 and TRBJ2-7; 9 bases are shared with TRBD2. Germline lookup yields CDR1 MNHEY and CDR2 SMNVEV (reference sequence). The CDR3 loop spans 15 amino acids. Trimming cost V 5 bases and J 4 bases; bases outside gene matches: 9. CDR3 protein: CASSTFLAGIYEQYF. Written as DNA, the CDR3 is TGTGCCAGCAGTACCTTCCTAGCGGGAATTTACGAGCAGTACTTC.

This rearrangement joins TRBV15 to TRBJ2-2; 7 bases line up with TRBD1. This CDR3 has 15 residues. V gave up 2 bases and J gave up 1 base; unmatched junction bases: 1. Germline V gene data show CDR1 as LNHNV and CDR2 as YYDKDF (reference sequence). CDR3: CATSRRDRNTGELFF. CDR3 nucleotides: TGTGCCACCAGCAGAAGGGACAGGAACACCGGGGAGCTGTTTTTT.

This clone occurred once. V and J are TRBV10-2 and TRBJ2-7; 7 bases align to TRBD2. Germline loops: CDR1 WSHSY, CDR2 SAAADI. The CDR3 has 14 amino acids. With 6 bases clipped from V and 2 bases from J, the junction kept 7 bases outside the gene matches. Here the CDR3 DNA reads TGCGCCAGCAGACTAGCGCTCATAACCTACGAGCAGTACTTC. Protein product: CASRLALITYEQYF.

In this sample, this clone turned up once. V is TRBV7-2 and J is TRBJ2-2; the match to TRBD2 covers 12 bases. The ends lost 6 bases at V and 1 base at J; junction bases unmatched: 3. Germline assignment: CDR1 SGHTA and CDR2 FQGNSA. The CDR3 loop spans 16 amino acids. The CDR3 nucleotides are TGTGCCAGCAGACGGACTAGCGGGGTGAACACCGGGGAGCTGTTTTTT. Protein sequence: CASRRTSGVNTGELFF.

V and J are TRBV7-2 and TRBJ1-5; D perhaps matches TRBD1 (5 bases). CDR1 is SGHTA, CDR2 FQGNSA, per germline. V lost 3 bases to trimming and J lost 3 bases, with 9 bases between them. The CDR3 is made up of 14 amino acids. CDR3 amino acids: CASSFSGSNQPQHF. CDR3 nucleotides: TGTGCCAGCAGCTTTTCAGGGTCCAATCAGCCCCAGCATTTT.

The rearrangement uses TRBV7-9 and TRBJ2-4; D remains ambiguous. Germline V CDR1 and CDR2: SEHNR, FQNEAQ (reference sequence). The CDR3 is 14 residues long. V lost 6 bases and J lost 1, with 10 bases in between. The CDR3 reads CASRENGAKNIQYF. The CDR3 DNA reads as TGTGCCAGCAGAGAGAACGGGGCCAAAAACATTCAGTACTTC.

This chain connects TRBV2 to TRBJ2-7; D is unresolved. In germline, CDR1 is SNHLY, CDR2 FYNNEI. V gave up 5 bases and J gave up 5 bases, with 13 bases separating them. This CDR3 comprises 13 residues. CDR3 residues: CASSSRSGDEQYF. CDR3 DNA sequence: TGTGCCAGCAGTTCTAGGTCGGGTGACGAGCAGTACTTC.

The chain carries TRBV15 and TRBJ2-7; possible D gene TRBD1, 5 bases. Trimming shortened V by 0 bases and J by 5 bases, and 14 bases separated the two germline ends. Germline lookup yields CDR1 LNHNV and CDR2 YYDKDF (reference sequence). The CDR3 is 15 residues long. The CDR3 here is CATSREVGARDEQYF. In nucleotides, the CDR3 is TGTGCCACCAGCAGAGAGGTAGGGGCGCGCGACGAGCAGTACTTC.

The chain employs TRBV12-2 and TRBJ2-5; the table's D call TRBD2 went unverified against the DNA. TRBV12-2 is labeled a pseudogene. This CDR3 comprises 16 residues. The CDR3 DNA is TGTGCAAGTCGCTCCAGCGGGAGGGCCCTCGGGGAGACCCAGTACTTC. Translating gives CASRSSGRALGETQYF.

This sequence joins TRBV7-2 and TRBJ1-1; TRBD1 might be the D (5 bases). The germline V gene encodes CDR1 SGHTA and CDR2 FQGNSA. V was trimmed by 1 base and J by 7 bases, leaving 13 bases between them. This CDR3 region has 14 residues. CDR3 in amino acids: CASSLVGGRNEAFF. In DNA form, the CDR3 reads TGTGCCAGCAGCTTAGTGGGGGGGAGGAATGAAGCTTTCTTT.

Only a few counts were recorded for this clone. The rearrangement joins TRBV7-2 to TRBJ2-7; a weak D match, TRBD2 (6 bases). The CDR3 totals 13 residues. The V gene's germline CDR1 is SGHTA and CDR2 FQGNSA. V dropped 4 bases and J dropped 2 bases, with 9 bases sitting between them. The CDR3 spells CASSSERAYEQYF. The CDR3 region has the DNA TGTGCCAGCAGCTCGGAGCGGGCCTACGAGCAGTACTTC.

This clone has more than one count but fewer than ten. The CDR3 coding sequence is TGTGCCAGCAGCCCGAACCCCGGGAGGAGGGGATTCAATGAGCAGTTCTTC. Protein product: CASSPNPGRRGFNEQFF. The chain combines TRBV14 with TRBJ2-1; 7 bases match TRBD2. CDR1 and CDR2 (germline): SGHDN, FVKESK. This CDR3 region has 17 residues. Losses at the gene ends were 4 bases for V and 6 bases for J; bases not matched to a gene: 15.

This clone was seen once. This chain joins TRBV3-1 (or the pseudogene TRBV3-2) and TRBJ2-5, with TRBD2 matching 12 bases. Germline CDR1 reads LGHDT; CDR2 reads YNNKEL (reference sequence). V was pared by 5 bases and J by 4 bases, with 8 bases of the junction left unmatched. The CDR3 totals 16 residues. DNA for the CDR3: TGTGCCAGCAGCAATCAGACTAGCGGGGGCCTAGAGACCCAGTACTTC. Its protein product is CASSNQTSGGLETQYF.